These 20 T cell receptor beta chains share one sample of origin, sequenced in a study of shared clonotypes between healthy human individuals (TCRdb year 2020). Library prep was done by the immunoSEQ multiplex PCR assay. TCRdb took over this immuneACCESS table, retaining in-frame rearrangements with V and J assigned. Such tables are incomplete; in checked studies, under half of the missing clones stem from an unresolved V gene, and the remainder is unexplained. This sample gives a few million clones in total; approximately 95% of them show up just once. Clones ranked in the top ten supply around 0.4% of the sample. Specimen: naive CD4+ T cells from PBMCs. Taken with the paper, the label for cell subset or site translates to: CD45RA+ positively selected. The receptors originated from a man aged 18 to 30 in good health. Some clones in this sample may be carry-over from other donors' samples.

The chain links TRBV29-1 to TRBJ2-3; 7 positions agree with TRBD2. Looked up from germline, CDR1 is SQVTM and CDR2 is ANQGSEA. The junction had 10 bases not matched to a gene; V was cut back by 6 bases and J by 4 bases. The CDR3 has 14 amino acids. This chain's CDR3 is CSVPGGSLADTQYF. CDR3 DNA sequence: TGCAGCGTCCCGGGCGGGAGCTTGGCAGATACGCAGTATTTT.

The chain carries TRBV7-2 and TRBJ2-1; 14 positions match TRBD2. Germline V gene sequence: CDR1 SGHTA, CDR2 FQGNSA. The ends lost 1 base at V and 10 bases at J; junction bases unmatched: 12. The CDR3 sequence is 18 residues long. CDR3: CASSLEGRGLAGVREQFF. The CDR3 region has the DNA TGTGCCAGCAGCTTAGAGGGGAGGGGACTAGCGGGAGTTCGGGAGCAGTTCTTC.

The chain combines TRBV29-1 with TRBJ1-1; D is perhaps TRBD1 (6 bases). V lost 4 bases, J lost 1 base, and 13 bases lay in between. This CDR3 region has 14 residues. The V gene's germline CDR1 is SQVTM and CDR2 ANQGSEA. Here the CDR3 reads CSVVKGTKNTEAFF. For the CDR3, the DNA is TGCAGCGTTGTAAAAGGGACAAAGAACACTGAAGCTTTCTTT.

The chain is built from TRBV7-2 and TRBJ1-1; TRBD1 might be the D (5 bases). Germline-derived CDR1 and CDR2 are SGHTA and FQGNSA. V gave up 0 bases and J gave up 7 bases, with 12 bases separating them. The CDR3 consists of 14 residues. For the CDR3, the DNA is TGTGCCAGCAGCTTAGCGGGGCAGGGTAGTGAAGCTTTCTTT. The encoded protein is CASSLAGQGSEAFF.

This clone was picked up one time. The rearrangement links TRBV7-8 to TRBJ2-1; D gene unclear. This CDR3 region has 15 residues. Germline CDR1 SGHVS, CDR2 FQNEAQ. Trimming shortened V by 5 bases and J by 7 bases, and 18 bases separated the two germline ends. Here the CDR3 reads CASSGRAGGENEQFF. As DNA, the CDR3 is TGTGCCAGCAGCGGCCGGGCCGGCGGAGAAAATGAGCAGTTCTTC.

CDR3: CASSPRHNSYEQYF. The CDR3 DNA sequence: TGTGCCAGCAGCCCGCGTCATAATTCCTACGAGCAGTACTTC. This sequence joins TRBV11-2 and TRBJ2-7; no clear D gene. This CDR3 has 14 residues. Trimming removed 5 bases from V and 1 base from J, with 12 bases in between. The germline V gene has CDR1 SGHAT and CDR2 FQNNGV.

The chain links TRBV25-1 to TRBJ1-2; D unresolved. CDR3 size: 12 residues. Trimming removed 5 bases at V and 2 bases at J, with 6 bases between. Germline V gene lookup returns CDR1 MGHDK and CDR2 SYGVNS. CDR3 region: CASSLVNYGYTF. The DNA for the CDR3 is TGTGCCAGCAGTTTAGTGAACTATGGCTACACCTTC.

The sample holds one count of this clone. V and J are TRBV5-1 and TRBJ2-3, with 12 bases matching TRBD2. CDR1 and CDR2 from the germline V gene are SGHRS and YFSETQ. The trim removed 6 bases at V and 6 bases at J, leaving 8 bases unmatched. The CDR3 loop spans 15 amino acids. CDR3 in DNA: TGCGCCAGCACGCTCCTAGCGGGAGGGGGTGATACGCAGTATTTT. This gives the protein CASTLLAGGGDTQYF.

The sample holds one count of this clone. The V call is TRBV5-4, the J call TRBJ1-2; TRBD1 is a possible D gene (5 bases). CDR1 and CDR2 from the germline V gene are SGHNT and YYREEE (reference sequence). Between the trimmed V and J ends, which lost 3 bases and 8 bases, there was a span of 14 bases. The CDR3 consists of 13 residues. This chain's CDR3 is CASSSYRPEGYTF. The DNA of the CDR3 is TGTGCCAGCAGCTCGTACAGGCCCGAAGGCTACACCTTC.

The V call is TRBV6-4, the J call TRBJ1-2; 11 bases map to TRBD1. There are 15 residues in the CDR3. J gave up 7 bases and V 4 bases, and 8 bases lay outside the gene matches. CDR1 is MRHNA, CDR2 SNTAGT, per germline. In DNA form, the CDR3 reads TGTGCCAGCAGTGCGTCGGGACAGGGGGTTTTTGGCTACACCTTC. Protein sequence: CASSASGQGVFGYTF.

The rearrangement links TRBV29-1 to TRBJ2-7, with TRBD1 identical over 9 bases. Germline CDR1 SQVTM, CDR2 ANQGSEA. This CDR3 spans 13 amino acids. Trimming removed 4 bases from V and 4 bases from J; junction bases left unmatched: 5. The CDR3 bases are TGCAGCGTTGTTGGGACAGGGTCTTACGAGCAGTACTTC. It is translated as CSVVGTGSYEQYF.

On this clone: Other DNA sequences in this specimen translate into the identical CDR3. The chain combines TRBV5-1 with TRBJ2-1; D remains ambiguous. Per the germline V gene, CDR1 is SGHRS and CDR2 is YFSETQ. There are 14 residues in the CDR3. Trimming removed 0 bases at V and 5 bases at J, with 9 bases between. Here the CDR3 reads CASSLGSEDNEQFF. The DNA for the CDR3 is TGCGCCAGCAGCTTGGGGTCAGAAGACAATGAGCAGTTCTTC.

V usage is TRBV19 and J usage is TRBJ2-5; 7 nucleotides align to TRBD1. Trimming at V came to 1 base and at J to 5 bases, leaving 13 bases not matched to a gene. In germline, CDR1 is LNHDA, CDR2 SQIVND (reference sequence). The CDR3 is 17 residues long. The CDR3 DNA reads as TGTGCCAGTAGTATAGCGGCCCTTACAGGGGCGGCCGAGACCCAGTACTTC. Amino acids: CASSIAALTGAAETQYF.

CDR3 sequence reads: CASRRDSGYTF. CDR3 nucleotides: TGTGCCAGCAGACGGGACAGCGGCTACACCTTC. The chain is built from TRBV6-5 and TRBJ1-2; TRBD1 matches 7 bases. The CDR3 consists of 11 residues. With 6 bases clipped from V and 8 bases from J, the junction kept 3 bases outside the gene matches. CDR1 and CDR2 (germline): MNHEY, SVGAGI.

As to this clone: The sample contains more than one DNA sequence encoding this CDR3. The rearrangement joins TRBV5-1 to TRBJ1-5; TRBD1 might be the D (6 bases). Trimming shortened V by 0 bases and J by 4 bases, and 11 bases separated the two germline ends. The V gene's germline CDR1 is SGHRS and CDR2 YFSETQ. This CDR3 contains 15 residues. Here the CDR3 DNA reads TGCGCCAGCAGCTTGGGGGACACATCAAATCAGCCCCAGCATTTT. Translation gives CASSLGDTSNQPQHF. Together with reference TRBV5-1 and TRBJ1-5, the CDR3 gives the full variable domain: KAGVTQTPRYLIKTRGQQVTLSCSPISGHRSVSWYQQTPGQGLQFLFEYFSETQRNKGNFPGRFSGRQFSNSRSEMNVSTLELGDSALYLCASSLGDTSNQPQHFGDGTRLSIL.

The gene calls are TRBV6-5 and TRBJ1-2; D unresolved. The V gene lost 4 bases and the J gene lost 3 bases, with 15 bases spanning the gap. The CDR3 consists of 15 residues. Per germline, CDR1 MNHEY and CDR2 SVGAGI. The CDR3: CASSSTLELYYGYTF. The CDR3 DNA sequence: TGTGCCAGCAGTTCTACCCTCGAGTTATACTATGGCTACACCTTC.

A note on this clone: Additional DNA sequences in this sample encode the identical CDR3. The chain links TRBV30 to TRBJ2-2; D is undetermined. Germline lookup yields CDR1 GTSNPN and CDR2 SVGIG (reference sequence). V lost 5 bases and J lost 1, with 5 bases in between. CDR3 size: 12 residues. Here the CDR3 reads CAWGQNTGELFF. CDR3 in DNA: TGTGCCTGGGGGCAGAACACCGGGGAGCTGTTTTTT.

The chain combines TRBV5-1 with TRBJ2-7; no clear D. The germline V gene has CDR1 SGHRS and CDR2 YFSETQ. The CDR3 length is 14 residues. V dropped 3 bases and J dropped 5 bases, with 15 bases sitting between them. CDR3 in amino acids: CASSSYFQENEQYF. The CDR3 DNA is TGCGCCAGCAGCTCTTATTTTCAGGAGAACGAGCAGTACTTC.

This clone appeared a single time. The chain recombines TRBV27 with TRBJ1-2; perhaps TRBD1 as D (5 bases). The CDR3 has 14 residues. The V end lost 4 bases, the J end lost 0 bases, and 9 bases lay between the germline ends. The germline V gene encodes CDR1 MNHEY and CDR2 SMNVEV (reference sequence). This CDR3 reads CASSWGGTNYGYTF. The CDR3 DNA is TGTGCCAGCAGTTGGGGGGGAACTAACTATGGCTACACCTTC.

The V call is TRBV5-1, the J call TRBJ2-6; 9 positions match TRBD1. The junction had 14 bases not matched to a gene; V was cut back by 5 bases and J by 14 bases. CDR1 SGHRS and CDR2 YFSETQ come from the germline V gene. The CDR3 is 15 amino acids. CDR3 DNA: TGCGCCAGCAGGGGACAGGGTTCAGGGGAAGGCCTCCTGACTTTC. It is translated as CASRGQGSGEGLLTF. The full variable domain, in which reference TRBV5-1 and TRBJ2-6 provide the parts outside the CDR3, is KAGVTQTPRYLIKTRGQQVTLSCSPISGHRSVSWYQQTPGQGLQFLFEYFSETQRNKGNFPGRFSGRQFSNSRSEMNVSTLELGDSALYLCASRGQGSGEGLLTFGAGSRLTVL.